The rows below give T cell receptor beta chains drawn from one sample of a study of blood T cells in healthy people across ages. TCRdb re-called the 5' RACE reads through MiXCR, storing one row per CDR3 protein. This sample has around 1,000,000 distinct CDR3 sequences, with around 25% found just once. This sample was shared with a second study, whose subject was T cells of mothers and their children.

The specimen sequenced was blood. Receptor source: a girl aged 2-9 years in good health. CDR3s include the opening cysteine and the closing phenylalanine or tryptophan. D genes are given only for firm matches. Clone size is given for some rows only: seen once, a few or many times, or a class if the clone is expanded.

TRBJ2-1 | TRBD1 | TRBV5-6 | few | CASSLATGDRALLF | TGTGCCAGCAGCTTGGCCACTGGGGACAGGGCCTTGCTCTTC
TRBJ2-3 | NA | TRBV5-1 | NA | CASSFGSDFGTDTQYF | TGCGCCAGCAGCTTCGGGTCGGACTTTGGCACAGATACGCAGTATTTT
TRBJ2-1 | TRBD2 | TRBV4-3 | few | CASSSSGVGNEQFF | TGCGCCAGCAGCTCTAGCGGGGTAGGCAATGAGCAGTTCTTC
TRBJ1-2 | NA | TRBV20-1 | NA | CSAREVAGYTF | TGCAGTGCTAGAGAAGTCGCGGGCTACACCTTC
TRBJ1-4 | NA | TRBV7-2 | few | CASSLLLDPGEKLFF | TGTGCCAGCAGCTTACTCCTTGACCCCGGAGAAAAACTGTTTTTT
TRBJ1-1 | NA | TRBV13 | few | CASRVEGSSRSTEAFF | TGTGCCAGCAGGGTTGAGGGGTCTTCTCGGTCCACTGAAGCTTTCTTT
TRBJ2-3 | TRBD1 | TRBV7-8 | NA | CASSQTGAGTDTQYF | TGTGCCAGCAGCCAAACAGGGGCGGGCACAGATACGCAGTATTTT
TRBJ2-3 | TRBD2 | TRBV12-3/TRBV12-4 | NA | CASTLGLAGEDTQYF | TGTGCCAGCACCTTGGGGCTAGCGGGGGAGGATACGCAGTATTTT
TRBJ2-3 | NA | TRBV5-1 | NA | CASSFASAYFDTQYF | TGCGCCAGCAGCTTCGCTAGCGCTTATTTTGATACGCAGTATTTT
TRBJ2-7 | NA | TRBV27 | few | CASNPRGPSGRSSYEQYF | TGTGCCAGCAACCCCCGAGGTCCCTCTGGTAGGAGCTCCTACGAGCAGTACTTC
TRBJ2-7 | TRBD2 | TRBV29-1 | NA | CSAQAGGAYEQYF | TGCAGCGCCCAAGCCGGGGGGGCCTACGAGCAGTACTTC
TRBJ2-7 | NA | TRBV28 | few | CASWGEAGISYEQYF | TGTGCCAGCTGGGGCGAAGCGGGCATTTCCTACGAGCAGTACTTC
TRBJ1-2 | NA | TRBV6-1 | NA | CASSEVFNYTF | TGTGCCAGCAGTGAAGTCTTCAACTACACCTTC
TRBJ2-5 | NA | TRBV15 | few | CATSSRSGETQYF | TGTGCCACCAGCAGTCGGTCGGGGGAGACCCAGTACTTC
TRBJ2-5 | NA | TRBV7-9 | NA | CASSSGLTQETQYF | TGTGCCAGCAGCTCAGGACTGACCCAAGAGACCCAGTACTTC
TRBJ2-5 | TRBD2 | TRBV29-1 | few | CSVQVAGPQETQYF | TGTAGCGTCCAAGTAGCGGGACCCCAAGAGACCCAGTACTTC
TRBJ2-5 | TRBD2 | TRBV29-1 | NA | CSSYQRGGRKTQYF | TGCAGCTCTTATCAGCGGGGGGGCAGGAAGACCCAGTACTTC
TRBJ2-7 | NA | TRBV20-1 | NA | CSARDPAGDEQYF | TGCAGTGCTAGAGATCCGGCCGGTGACGAGCAGTACTTC
TRBJ1-1 | NA | TRBV25-1 | few | CASSVGPHPFF | TGTGCCAGCAGTGTCGGTCCTCACCCTTTCTTT
TRBJ1-2 | TRBD1 | TRBV19 | NA | CASSIGTGDDPFYGYTF | TGTGCCAGTAGTATCGGGACAGGGGACGATCCTTTCTATGGCTACACCTTC
TRBJ2-7 | NA | TRBV9 | NA | CASSPRQGASYEQYF | TGTGCCAGCAGCCCCAGACAAGGTGCATCCTACGAGCAGTACTTC
TRBJ2-7 | NA | TRBV7-2 | NA | CASSLHDRDYEQYF | TGTGCCAGCAGCTTACACGACAGAGACTACGAGCAGTACTTC
TRBJ2-1 | NA | TRBV4-2 | NA | CASSQGGEQLF | TGTGCCAGCAGCCAAGGGGGTGAGCAGCTCTTC
TRBJ2-3 | TRBD2 | TRBV29-1 | once | CSVELGEGADTQYF | TGCAGCGTTGAGCTAGGGGAGGGTGCAGATACGCAGTATTTT
TRBJ2-7 | TRBD1 | TRBV10-2 | NA | CASSEGTGRFYEQYF | TGCGCCAGCAGTGAAGGGACAGGGAGGTTCTACGAGCAGTACTTC
TRBJ1-6 | TRBD1 | TRBV29-1 | many | CSVRTGYNSPLHF | TGCAGCGTTCGGACAGGGTACAATTCACCCCTCCACTTT
TRBJ2-5 | NA | TRBV7-2 | NA | CASSLAVQGGETQYF | TGTGCCAGCAGCTTAGCTGTACAGGGTGGGGAGACCCAGTACTTC
TRBJ1-4 | NA | TRBV4-1 | few | CASSQDTGRATNEKLFF | TGCGCCAGCAGCCAAGACACGGGGCGCGCGACTAATGAAAAACTGTTTTTT
TRBJ2-3 | NA | TRBV20-1 | NA | CSARTGYFTDTQYF | TGCAGTGCTCGAACAGGGTACTTCACAGATACGCAGTATTTT
TRBJ2-7 | NA | TRBV28 | NA | CASSSTDGVKSYEQYF | TGTGCCAGCAGTTCAACTGACGGGGTTAAGTCCTACGAGCAGTACTTC
TRBJ2-2 | NA | TRBV29-1 | NA | CSVEPEEGLTGELFF | TGCAGCGTCGAACCTGAGGAGGGGCTCACCGGGGAGCTGTTTTTT
TRBJ1-3 | NA | TRBV7-9 | few | CASTGPTGNTIYF | TGTGCCAGCACCGGACCGACTGGAAACACCATATATTTT
TRBJ1-2 | NA | TRBV6-5 | few | CAITADARYGYTF | TGTGCCATCACAGCCGACGCACGATATGGCTACACCTTC
TRBJ2-1 | NA | TRBV10-2 | few | CASSEGANEQFF | TGCGCCAGCAGTGAGGGGGCCAATGAGCAGTTCTTC
TRBJ2-2 | TRBD2 | TRBV27 | NA | CASSSGLGVGELFF | TGTGCCAGCAGTTCGGGACTAGGTGTGGGGGAGCTGTTTTTT
TRBJ1-3 | NA | TRBV6-6 | few | CASSPTNTVSGNTIYF | TGTGCCAGCAGCCCAACGAACACAGTCTCTGGAAACACCATATATTTT
TRBJ2-7 | NA | TRBV10-3 | NA | CAISGGSTYEQYF | TGTGCCATCAGTGGTGGGTCAACCTACGAGCAGTACTTC
TRBJ2-1 | NA | TRBV11-3 | NA | CASSLGYQGTEQFF | TGTGCCAGCAGCTTAGGGTACCAGGGGACTGAGCAGTTCTTC
TRBJ2-5 | TRBD2 | TRBV6-2/TRBV6-3 | few | CASSILAGGRAGDF | TGTGCCAGCAGCATTCTAGCGGGGGGGCGTGCAGGGGACTTC
TRBJ2-2 | NA | TRBV7-6 | many | CASSAENTGELFF | TGTGCCAGCAGCGCAGAGAACACCGGGGAGCTGTTTTTT
TRBJ2-1 | NA | TRBV7-6 | few | CASSGGLINEQFF | TGTGCCAGCAGCGGCGGGCTAATCAATGAGCAGTTCTTC
TRBJ2-5 | NA | TRBV20-1 | NA | CSARNLGGAGETQYF | TGCAGTGCTAGAAATCTGGGGGGCGCAGGGGAGACCCAGTACTTC
TRBJ2-2 | TRBD2 | TRBV24-1 | NA | CATSDLDLLSGVFSGELFF | TGTGCCACCAGTGATTTAGACCTACTTAGCGGGGTTTTTTCCGGGGAGCTGTTTTTT
TRBJ1-1 | TRBD1 | TRBV7-6 | NA | CASSSGTAEAFF | TGTGCCAGCAGCTCGGGGACAGCCGAAGCTTTCTTT
TRBJ1-3 | NA | TRBV7-9 | few | CASSHTAAGNTIYF | TGTGCCAGCAGCCACACAGCCGCCGGAAACACCATATATTTT
TRBJ2-1 | NA | TRBV29-1 | few | CSVVLRETLDEQFF | TGCAGCGTTGTTTTACGGGAGACCTTGGATGAGCAGTTCTTC
TRBJ2-5 | NA | TRBV11-2 | few | CASRKSIQETQYF | TGTGCCAGCAGGAAGAGCATCCAAGAGACCCAGTACTTC
TRBJ2-7 | TRBD2 | TRBV4-1 | few | CASSQEGSGEGEQYF | TGCGCCAGCAGCCAAGAAGGTAGCGGGGAGGGCGAGCAGTACTTC
TRBJ1-4 | NA | TRBV28 | few | CASSFDRSTNEKLFF | TGTGCCAGCAGTTTTGACCGGTCAACTAATGAAAAACTGTTTTTT
TRBJ2-5 | TRBD1 | TRBV7-2 | many | CASSLVRTGTETQYF | TGTGCCAGCAGCTTAGTGAGGACAGGGACGGAGACCCAGTACTTC
TRBJ2-5 | NA | TRBV7-2 | NA | CASSSRDSGVETQYF | TGTGCCAGCAGCTCGCGGGACTCCGGTGTGGAGACCCAGTACTTC
TRBJ2-2 | NA | TRBV2 | few | CANDPTGTGELFF | TGTGCCAACGACCCGACAGGCACCGGGGAGCTGTTTTTT
TRBJ2-5 | NA | TRBV18 | NA | CASSPISETQYF | TGTGCCAGCAGCCCGATTAGCGAGACCCAGTACTTC
TRBJ2-1 | TRBD2 | TRBV13 | many | CASSPGGGGGNEQFF | TGTGCCAGCAGCCCCGGCGGCGGGGGTGGGAATGAGCAGTTCTTC
TRBJ1-2 | NA | TRBV28 | once | CASSAGQRGYTF | TGTGCCAGCAGTGCGGGACAACGGGGCTACACCTTC